The sequence of this T cell receptor (beta chain) was determined in a study of cytotoxic CD8 clonotypes in ibrutinib-treated CLL. The assay was immunoSEQ multiplex PCR, and TCRdb's table has in-frame clones only and misses some. The sample yields about 310,000 clones, almost 80% seen once. CDR3 length equals 15 residues. Germline values: CDR1 SGHAT, CDR2 FQNNGV. The ends lost 2 bases at V and 1 base at J; junction bases unmatched: 3. Regarding this clone: As yet, its antigen is unknown.

Overall study findings and caveats: Collection times varied between progressing and sustained-remission patients.

V usage is TRBV11-2 and J usage is TRBJ2-3; 7 bases are shared with TRBD2. The sequencing here drew on PBMCs, taken before ibrutinib treatment. The receptor's source is a human donor with chronic lymphocytic leukemia. The chain's CDR3 is CASSLLAGGTDTQYF. CDR3 DNA: TGTGCCAGCAGCTTACTGGCGGGGGGCACAGATACGCAGTATTTT.